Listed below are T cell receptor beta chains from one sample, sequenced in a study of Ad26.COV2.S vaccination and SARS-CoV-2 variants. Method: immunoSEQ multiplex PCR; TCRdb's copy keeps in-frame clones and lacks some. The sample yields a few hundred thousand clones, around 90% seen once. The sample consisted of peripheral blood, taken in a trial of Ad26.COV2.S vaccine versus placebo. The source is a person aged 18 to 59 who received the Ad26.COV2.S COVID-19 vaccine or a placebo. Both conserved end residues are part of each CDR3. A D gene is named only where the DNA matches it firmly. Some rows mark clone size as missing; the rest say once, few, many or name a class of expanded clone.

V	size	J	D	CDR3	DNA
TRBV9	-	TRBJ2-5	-	CASSVGGLETQYF	TGTGCCAGCAGCGTGGGTGGTCTTGAGACCCAGTACTTC
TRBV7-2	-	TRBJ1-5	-	CASSPTRGQPQHF	TGTGCCAGCAGTCCGACAAGGGGTCAGCCCCAGCATTTT
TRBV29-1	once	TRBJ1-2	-	CSVGIGGGYGYTF	TGCAGCGTCGGGATTGGGGGAGGGTATGGCTACACCTTC
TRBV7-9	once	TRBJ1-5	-	CASSLGWTVNQPQHF	TGTGCCAGCAGCTTAGGGTGGACAGTCAATCAGCCCCAGCATTTT
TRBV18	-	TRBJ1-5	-	CASSPGRVGVSNQPQHF	TGTGCCAGCTCCCCCGGCCGGGTGGGGGTAAGCAATCAGCCCCAGCATTTT
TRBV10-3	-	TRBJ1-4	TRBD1	CAARQGRDEKLFF	TGTGCCGCCCGACAGGGACGGGATGAAAAACTGTTTTTT
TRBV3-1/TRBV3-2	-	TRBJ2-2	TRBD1	CASSQGTGGRTGELFF	TGTGCCAGCAGCCAAGGGACAGGGGGTCGAACCGGGGAGCTGTTTTTT
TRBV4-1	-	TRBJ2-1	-	CASSQDPGAQQFF	TGCGCCAGCAGCCAAGATCCTGGAGCCCAGCAGTTCTTC
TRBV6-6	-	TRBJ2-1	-	CASSFLTKFSYNEQFF	TGTGCCAGCAGTTTTCTGACAAAATTCTCCTACAATGAGCAGTTCTTC
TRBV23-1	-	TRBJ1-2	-	CASSQSREGGYGYTF	TGCGCCAGCAGTCAATCCAGGGAGGGGGGCTATGGCTACACCTTC
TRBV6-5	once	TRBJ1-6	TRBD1	CASSRGIGSPLHF	TGTGCCAGCAGCAGGGGGATTGGTTCACCCCTCCACTTT
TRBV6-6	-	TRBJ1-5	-	CASRLQGPTEAQHF	TGTGCCAGCAGACTACAGGGACCTACCGAAGCCCAGCATTTT
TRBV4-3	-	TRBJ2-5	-	CASSQDFGSQETQYF	TGCGCCAGCAGCCAAGACTTCGGCAGCCAAGAGACCCAGTACTTC
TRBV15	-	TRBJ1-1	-	CATSRDHQNTEAFF	TGTGCCACCAGCAGAGATCACCAGAACACTGAAGCTTTCTTT
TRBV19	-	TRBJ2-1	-	CASSIITSRQFF	TGTGCCAGTAGTATAATTACTAGCAGGCAGTTCTTC
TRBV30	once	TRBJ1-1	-	CAWSVGSNTEAFF	TGTGCCTGGAGTGTTGGTTCGAACACTGAAGCTTTCTTT
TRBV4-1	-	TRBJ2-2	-	CASSQDLRTMNTGELFF	TGCGCCAGCAGCCAAGATCTACGGACTATGAACACCGGGGAGCTGTTTTTT
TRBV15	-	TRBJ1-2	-	CATSRDRGGRESGYTF	TGTGCCACCAGCAGAGACCGAGGGGGGAGGGAGAGTGGCTACACCTTC
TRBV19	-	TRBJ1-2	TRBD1	CASSIFQGAANYGYTF	TGTGCCAGTAGTATTTTTCAGGGGGCAGCTAACTATGGCTACACCTTC
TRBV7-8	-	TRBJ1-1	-	CASSPQRWQMNTEAFF	TGTGCCAGCAGCCCCCAGCGATGGCAGATGAACACTGAAGCTTTCTTT
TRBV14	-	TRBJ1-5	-	CASSLAQAGQPQHF	TGTGCCAGCAGCTTAGCACAGGCGGGTCAGCCCCAGCATTTT
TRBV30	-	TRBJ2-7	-	CAWSVLSESYEQYF	TGTGCCTGGAGTGTATTGTCTGAGTCCTACGAGCAGTACTTC
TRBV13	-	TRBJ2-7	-	CASSSTGATYEQYF	TGTGCCAGCAGCTCAACCGGGGCTACCTACGAGCAGTACTTC
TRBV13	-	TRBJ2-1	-	CASSKGVRAFF	TGTGCCAGCAGCAAAGGGGTTCGTGCGTTCTTC
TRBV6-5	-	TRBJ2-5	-	CASSSMAVYQETQYF	TGTGCCAGCAGTTCTATGGCCGTGTACCAAGAGACCCAGTACTTC
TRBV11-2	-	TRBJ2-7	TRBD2	CASSLEGLAVEQYF	TGTGCCAGCAGCTTAGAGGGACTAGCGGTCGAGCAGTACTTC
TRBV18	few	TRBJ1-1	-	CASSPGGVGTEAFF	TGTGCCAGCTCACCTGGGGGAGTTGGCACTGAAGCTTTCTTT
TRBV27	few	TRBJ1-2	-	CASSPPPGERDGYTF	TGTGCCAGCAGTCCCCCCCCGGGGGAACGGGATGGCTACACCTTC
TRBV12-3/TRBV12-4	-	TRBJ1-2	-	CASSQGQAYGYTF	TGTGCCAGCAGCCAAGGGCAGGCCTATGGCTACACCTTC
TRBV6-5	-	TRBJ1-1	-	CASSKLNTEAFF	TGTGCCAGCAGCAAACTAAACACTGAAGCTTTCTTT
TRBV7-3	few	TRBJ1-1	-	CASSLTVGPNTEAFF	TGTGCCAGCAGCTTAACGGTAGGGCCGAACACTGAAGCTTTCTTT
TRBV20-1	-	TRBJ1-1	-	CSASLQANTEAFF	TGCAGTGCTAGTTTGCAGGCGAACACTGAAGCTTTCTTT
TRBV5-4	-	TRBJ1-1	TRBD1	CASSNRGGTEAFF	TGTGCCAGCAGCAACAGGGGGGGCACTGAAGCTTTCTTT
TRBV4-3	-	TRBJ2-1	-	CASSQDVSSGLGDEQFF	TGCGCCAGCAGCCAAGATGTGTCCTCGGGTCTCGGGGATGAGCAGTTCTTC
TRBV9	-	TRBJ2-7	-	CASSVRQGYEQYF	TGTGCCAGCAGCGTACGGCAGGGCTACGAGCAGTACTTC
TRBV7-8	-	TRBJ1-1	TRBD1	CASRRQGNTEAFF	TGTGCCAGCAGGAGACAGGGGAACACTGAAGCTTTCTTT
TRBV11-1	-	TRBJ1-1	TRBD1	CASSPTGDGNTEAFF	TGTGCCAGCAGCCCGACAGGGGACGGGAACACTGAAGCTTTCTTT
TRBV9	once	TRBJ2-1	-	CASSVGETEYNEQFF	TGTGCCAGCAGCGTAGGAGAGACGGAGTACAATGAGCAGTTCTTC
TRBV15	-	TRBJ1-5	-	CATSRDPLGIQPQHF	TGTGCCACCAGCAGAGATCCGCTCGGAATCCAGCCCCAGCATTTT
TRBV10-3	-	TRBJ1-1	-	CAISPPPGATEAFF	TGTGCCATCAGCCCCCCCCCAGGGGCCACTGAAGCTTTCTTT
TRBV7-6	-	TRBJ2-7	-	CASSLAEGGLHLHEQYF	TGTGCCAGCAGCTTAGCCGAGGGGGGGCTACACCTCCACGAGCAGTACTTC